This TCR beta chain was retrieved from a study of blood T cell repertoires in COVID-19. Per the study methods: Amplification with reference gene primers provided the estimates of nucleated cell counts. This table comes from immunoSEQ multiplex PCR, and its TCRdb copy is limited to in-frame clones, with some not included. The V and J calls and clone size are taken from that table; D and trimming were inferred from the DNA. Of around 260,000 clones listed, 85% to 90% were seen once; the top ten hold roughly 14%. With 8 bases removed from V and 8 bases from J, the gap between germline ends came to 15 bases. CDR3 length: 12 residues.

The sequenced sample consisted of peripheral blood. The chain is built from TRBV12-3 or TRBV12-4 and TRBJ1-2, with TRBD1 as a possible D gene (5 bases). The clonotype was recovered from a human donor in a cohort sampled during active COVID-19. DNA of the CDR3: TGTGCCAGCTCCTCGGGGGTTTTAGGCTACACCTTC. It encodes CASSSGVLGYTF.